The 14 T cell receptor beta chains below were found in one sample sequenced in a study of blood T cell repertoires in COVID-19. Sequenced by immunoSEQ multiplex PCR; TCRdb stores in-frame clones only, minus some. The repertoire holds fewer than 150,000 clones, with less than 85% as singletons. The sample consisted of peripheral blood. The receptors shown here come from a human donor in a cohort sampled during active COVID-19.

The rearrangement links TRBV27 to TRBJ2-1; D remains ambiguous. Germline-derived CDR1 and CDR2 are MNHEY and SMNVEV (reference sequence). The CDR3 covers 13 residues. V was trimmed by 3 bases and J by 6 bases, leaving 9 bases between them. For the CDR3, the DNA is TGTGCCAGCAGTTTTACTTCAGGCAATGAGCAGTTCTTC. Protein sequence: CASSFTSGNEQFF.

In nucleotides, the CDR3 is TGTGCCAGCAGCCAAGCGGGGGCCTACGAGCAGTACTTC. Its translation is CASSQAGAYEQYF. This rearrangement joins TRBV3-1 (or the pseudogene TRBV3-2) to TRBJ2-7; tentative D call: TRBD2 (6 bases). The germline CDR1 and CDR2 sequences are LGHDT and YNNKEL (reference sequence). The CDR3 runs to 13 residues. Deletions cut 1 base from V and 2 bases from J, with 6 bases between.

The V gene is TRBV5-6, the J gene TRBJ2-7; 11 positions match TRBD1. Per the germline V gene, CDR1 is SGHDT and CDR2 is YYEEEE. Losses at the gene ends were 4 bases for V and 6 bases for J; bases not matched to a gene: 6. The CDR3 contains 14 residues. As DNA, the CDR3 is TGTGCCAGCAGCGCCGGACAGGGGGCAATCGAGCAGTACTTC. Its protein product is CASSAGQGAIEQYF.

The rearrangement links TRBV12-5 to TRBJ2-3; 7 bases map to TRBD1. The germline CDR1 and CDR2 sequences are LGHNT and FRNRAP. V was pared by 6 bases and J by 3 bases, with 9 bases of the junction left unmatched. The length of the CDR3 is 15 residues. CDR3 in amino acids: CASGTEGAKTDTQYF. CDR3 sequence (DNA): TGTGCTAGTGGGACCGAGGGGGCGAAGACAGATACGCAGTATTTT.

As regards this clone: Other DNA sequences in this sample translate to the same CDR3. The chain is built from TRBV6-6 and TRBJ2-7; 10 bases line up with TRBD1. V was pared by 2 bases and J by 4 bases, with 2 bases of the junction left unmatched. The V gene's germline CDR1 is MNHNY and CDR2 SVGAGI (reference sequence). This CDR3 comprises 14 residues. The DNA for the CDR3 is TGTGCCAGCAGTTACCCGGACAGGGGGTACGAGCAGTACTTC. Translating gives CASSYPDRGYEQYF.

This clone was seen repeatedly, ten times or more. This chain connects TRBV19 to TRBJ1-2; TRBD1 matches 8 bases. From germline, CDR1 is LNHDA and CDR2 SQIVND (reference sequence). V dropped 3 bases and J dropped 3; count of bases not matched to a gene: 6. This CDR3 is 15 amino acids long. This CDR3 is CASSIQGARDYGYTF. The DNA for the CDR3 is TGTGCCAGTAGTATTCAGGGGGCAAGGGACTATGGCTACACCTTC. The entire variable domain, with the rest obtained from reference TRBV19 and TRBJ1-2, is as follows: DGGITQSPKYLFRKEGQNVTLSCEQNLNHDAMYWYRQDPGQGLRLIYYSQIVNDFQKGDIAEGYSVSREKKESFPLTVTSAQKNPTAFYLCASSIQGARDYGYTFGSGTRLTVV.

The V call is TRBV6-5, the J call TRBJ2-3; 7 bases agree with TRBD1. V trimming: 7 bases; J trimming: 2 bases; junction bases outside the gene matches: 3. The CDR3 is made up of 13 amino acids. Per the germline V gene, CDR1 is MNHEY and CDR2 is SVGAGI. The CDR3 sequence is CASKGTATDTQYF. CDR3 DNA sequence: TGTGCCAGCAAAGGGACAGCCACAGATACGCAGTATTTT.

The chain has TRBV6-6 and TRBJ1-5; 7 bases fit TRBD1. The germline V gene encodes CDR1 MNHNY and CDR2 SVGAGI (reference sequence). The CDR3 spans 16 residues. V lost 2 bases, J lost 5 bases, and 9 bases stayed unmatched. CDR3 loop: CASSYINGQVDQPQHF. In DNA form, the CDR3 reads TGTGCCAGCAGTTACATCAACGGACAGGTGGATCAGCCCCAGCATTTT.

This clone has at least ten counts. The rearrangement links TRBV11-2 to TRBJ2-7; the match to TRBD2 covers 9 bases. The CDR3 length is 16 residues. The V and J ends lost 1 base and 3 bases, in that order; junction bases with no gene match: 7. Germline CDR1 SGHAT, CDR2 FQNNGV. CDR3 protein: CASSLVTSGPLYEQYF. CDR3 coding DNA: TGTGCCAGCAGCTTAGTAACTAGCGGGCCCCTCTACGAGCAGTACTTC.

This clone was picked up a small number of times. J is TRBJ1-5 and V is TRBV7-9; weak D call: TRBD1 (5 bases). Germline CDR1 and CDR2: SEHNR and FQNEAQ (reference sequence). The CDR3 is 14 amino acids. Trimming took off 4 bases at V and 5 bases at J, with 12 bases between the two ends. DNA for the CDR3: TGTGCCAGCAGCTACCAGGACACATATCAGCCCCAGCATTTT. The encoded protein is CASSYQDTYQPQHF.

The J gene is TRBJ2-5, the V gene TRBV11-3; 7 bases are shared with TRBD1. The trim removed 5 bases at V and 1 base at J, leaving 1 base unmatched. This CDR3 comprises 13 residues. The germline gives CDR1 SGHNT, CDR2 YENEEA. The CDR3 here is CASSDRVQETQYF. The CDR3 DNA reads TGTGCCAGCAGCGACAGGGTCCAAGAGACCCAGTACTTC.

The CDR3 nucleotides read TGTGCCAGCAGTTACGGAGTCACAGATACGCAGTATTTT. Translation: CASSYGVTDTQYF. The chain joins TRBV6-5 to TRBJ2-3; D unclear. Germline CDR1 and CDR2: MNHEY and SVGAGI. Trimming removed 2 bases from V and 2 bases from J, with 5 bases in between. The CDR3 runs 13 residues.

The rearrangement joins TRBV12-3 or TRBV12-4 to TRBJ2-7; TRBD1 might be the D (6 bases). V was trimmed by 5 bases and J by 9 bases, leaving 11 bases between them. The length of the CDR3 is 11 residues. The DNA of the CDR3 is TGTGCCAGCAGTACCACAGGGAGGCAGTACTTC. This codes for CASSTTGRQYF.

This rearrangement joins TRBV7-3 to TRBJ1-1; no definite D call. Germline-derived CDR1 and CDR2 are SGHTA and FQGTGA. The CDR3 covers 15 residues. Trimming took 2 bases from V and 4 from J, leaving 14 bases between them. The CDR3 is CASSLGIGAGTEAFF. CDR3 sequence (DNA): TGTGCCAGCAGCTTAGGCATTGGTGCGGGCACTGAAGCTTTCTTT. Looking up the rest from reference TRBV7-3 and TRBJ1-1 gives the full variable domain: GAGVSQTPSNKVTEKGKYVELRCDPISGHTALYWYRQSLGQGPEFLIYFQGTGAADDSGLPNDRFFAVRPEGSVSTLKIQRTERGDSAVYLCASSLGIGAGTEAFFGQGTRLTVV.